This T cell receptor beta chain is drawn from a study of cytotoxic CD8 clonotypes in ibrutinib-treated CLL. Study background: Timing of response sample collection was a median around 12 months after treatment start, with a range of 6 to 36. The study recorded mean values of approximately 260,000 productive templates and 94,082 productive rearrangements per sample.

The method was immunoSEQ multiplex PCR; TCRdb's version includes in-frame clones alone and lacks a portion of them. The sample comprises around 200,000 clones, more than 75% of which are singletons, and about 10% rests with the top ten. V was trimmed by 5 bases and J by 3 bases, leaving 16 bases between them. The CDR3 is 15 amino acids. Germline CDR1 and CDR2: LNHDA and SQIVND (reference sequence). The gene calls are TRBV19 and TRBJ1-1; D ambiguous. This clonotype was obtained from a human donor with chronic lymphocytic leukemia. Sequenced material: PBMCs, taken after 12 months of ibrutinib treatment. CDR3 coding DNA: TGTGCCAGTAGTGTATTAGTGACGGCGGACACTGAAGCTTTCTTT. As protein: CASSVLVTADTEAFF.